This is a list of T cell receptor beta chains from one sample in a study of blood T cell repertoires in COVID-19. Using immunoSEQ multiplex PCR, the repertoire was profiled, and TCRdb retains in-frame clones only, with some absent. Of hundreds of thousands of clones listed, more than 80% are singletons. Specimen: peripheral blood. Every receptor here comes from a woman aged 18-35 years with acute or convalescent COVID-19. CDR3s include the opening cysteine and the closing phenylalanine or tryptophan. D genes are given only for firm matches.

d_gene: NA
j_gene: TRBJ1-1
v_gene: TRBV29-1
CDR3aa: CSVDPGEWRTEAFF

d_gene: NA
j_gene: TRBJ1-1
v_gene: TRBV7-2
CDR3aa: CASSYLGGGTEAFF

d_gene: NA
j_gene: TRBJ1-2
v_gene: TRBV5-1
CDR3aa: CASSTQVNYGYTF

d_gene: TRBD1
j_gene: TRBJ1-1
v_gene: TRBV12-5
CDR3aa: CASGRWTGNTEAFF

d_gene: TRBD1
j_gene: TRBJ1-2
v_gene: TRBV29-1
CDR3aa: CSVGEGAYGYTF

d_gene: NA
j_gene: TRBJ2-3
v_gene: TRBV18
CDR3aa: CASSPPAGPFTDTQYF

d_gene: TRBD1
j_gene: TRBJ1-2
v_gene: TRBV12-5
CDR3aa: CASGLSRQGADYGYTF

d_gene: NA
j_gene: TRBJ1-2
v_gene: TRBV7-9
CDR3aa: CASSLVLSGRTGYTF

d_gene: TRBD1
j_gene: TRBJ2-6
v_gene: TRBV19
CDR3aa: CASSQGALGANVLTF

d_gene: TRBD1
j_gene: TRBJ1-1
v_gene: TRBV6-2/TRBV6-3
CDR3aa: CASSSGQGNTEAFF

d_gene: NA
j_gene: TRBJ1-3
v_gene: TRBV6-5
CDR3aa: CASSYTALKGGNTIYF

d_gene: NA
j_gene: TRBJ2-3
v_gene: TRBV6-1
CDR3aa: CASSEGRATDTQYF

d_gene: NA
j_gene: TRBJ2-2
v_gene: TRBV6-5
CDR3aa: CASSKGVTGELFF

d_gene: TRBD1
j_gene: TRBJ2-2
v_gene: TRBV4-1
CDR3aa: CASSHDRVVAGELFF

d_gene: TRBD1
j_gene: TRBJ1-2
v_gene: TRBV6-1
CDR3aa: CASSEWTGAPYTF

d_gene: NA
j_gene: TRBJ2-1
v_gene: TRBV9
CDR3aa: CASSPRDSYNEQFF

d_gene: NA
j_gene: TRBJ2-5
v_gene: TRBV12-3/TRBV12-4
CDR3aa: CASSFIQQETQYF

d_gene: NA
j_gene: TRBJ1-1
v_gene: TRBV29-1
CDR3aa: CSAVYRENTEAFF

d_gene: TRBD2
j_gene: TRBJ2-7
v_gene: TRBV19
CDR3aa: CASSMTGGSLNYEQYF

d_gene: TRBD2
j_gene: TRBJ2-7
v_gene: TRBV5-6
CDR3aa: CASSFGGGVWYF

d_gene: NA
j_gene: TRBJ2-1
v_gene: TRBV11-2
CDR3aa: CASSLVAPEQFF

d_gene: TRBD2
j_gene: TRBJ2-7
v_gene: TRBV6-6
CDR3aa: CASTPGAGGLYEQYF

d_gene: NA
j_gene: TRBJ2-3
v_gene: TRBV10-3
CDR3aa: CAITAGPTDTQYF

d_gene: NA
j_gene: TRBJ1-1
v_gene: TRBV6-5
CDR3aa: CASSYDQGPGTEAFF

d_gene: NA
j_gene: TRBJ1-2
v_gene: TRBV7-9
CDR3aa: CASSLADGLSGYTF

d_gene: TRBD1
j_gene: TRBJ2-7
v_gene: TRBV18
CDR3aa: CASSPQGQGGLGEQYF

d_gene: NA
j_gene: TRBJ1-1
v_gene: TRBV11-2
CDR3aa: CASSLDPAGAQSWNTEAFF

d_gene: NA
j_gene: TRBJ2-3
v_gene: TRBV7-9
CDR3aa: CASSLDREPNTDTQYF

d_gene: NA
j_gene: TRBJ1-1
v_gene: TRBV29-1
CDR3aa: CSASVGMNTEAFF

d_gene: TRBD1
j_gene: TRBJ2-7
v_gene: TRBV6-6
CDR3aa: CASTTTGSYEQYF

d_gene: NA
j_gene: TRBJ2-7
v_gene: TRBV5-6
CDR3aa: CASSFPSLAYEQYF

d_gene: NA
j_gene: TRBJ2-7
v_gene: TRBV27
CDR3aa: CASSLGDTYEQYF

d_gene: NA
j_gene: TRBJ2-1
v_gene: TRBV5-5
CDR3aa: CASSGPGGYYNEQFF

d_gene: NA
j_gene: TRBJ1-3
v_gene: TRBV27
CDR3aa: CASGITGPGNTIYF

d_gene: TRBD1
j_gene: TRBJ1-1
v_gene: TRBV27
CDR3aa: CASRNLGTGKNTEAFF

d_gene: TRBD1
j_gene: TRBJ1-5
v_gene: TRBV18
CDR3aa: CASSPRLKGAGNQPQHF

d_gene: TRBD1
j_gene: TRBJ1-3
v_gene: TRBV5-1
CDR3aa: CASSQGQGSGNTIYF

d_gene: NA
j_gene: TRBJ1-2
v_gene: TRBV7-9
CDR3aa: CASSFKETGYYGYTF

d_gene: NA
j_gene: TRBJ2-7
v_gene: TRBV12-5
CDR3aa: CASGLDRDGEQYF

d_gene: NA
j_gene: TRBJ1-2
v_gene: TRBV7-9
CDR3aa: CASSLKLGYTF

d_gene: NA
j_gene: TRBJ2-7
v_gene: TRBV5-6
CDR3aa: CASSAGLSSYEQYF

d_gene: NA
j_gene: TRBJ1-5
v_gene: TRBV5-8
CDR3aa: CASTRIKGAGVNQPQHF

d_gene: TRBD2
j_gene: TRBJ2-3
v_gene: TRBV7-9
CDR3aa: CASSPRAGGLSDTQYF

d_gene: NA
j_gene: TRBJ1-2
v_gene: TRBV4-3
CDR3aa: CASSQGAGANYGYTF

d_gene: NA
j_gene: TRBJ1-2
v_gene: TRBV18
CDR3aa: CASSPLRRGAQDYGYTF

d_gene: NA
j_gene: TRBJ1-2
v_gene: TRBV7-2
CDR3aa: CASSLQGFGANYGYTF

d_gene: TRBD1
j_gene: TRBJ2-1
v_gene: TRBV18
CDR3aa: CASSGQGWTLNEQFF

d_gene: TRBD2
j_gene: TRBJ2-1
v_gene: TRBV5-1
CDR3aa: CASSLPRLAGGPEQFF

d_gene: TRBD2
j_gene: TRBJ2-5
v_gene: TRBV5-1
CDR3aa: CASSRRGAWEETQYF

d_gene: NA
j_gene: TRBJ1-3
v_gene: TRBV6-6
CDR3aa: CATIRGASFDTIYF

d_gene: NA
j_gene: TRBJ2-1
v_gene: TRBV30
CDR3aa: CAWSPYPKHEQFF

d_gene: NA
j_gene: TRBJ1-1
v_gene: TRBV5-1
CDR3aa: CASSLGQEAFF

d_gene: NA
j_gene: TRBJ1-1
v_gene: TRBV3-1/TRBV3-2
CDR3aa: CASTFSGQSNTEAFF